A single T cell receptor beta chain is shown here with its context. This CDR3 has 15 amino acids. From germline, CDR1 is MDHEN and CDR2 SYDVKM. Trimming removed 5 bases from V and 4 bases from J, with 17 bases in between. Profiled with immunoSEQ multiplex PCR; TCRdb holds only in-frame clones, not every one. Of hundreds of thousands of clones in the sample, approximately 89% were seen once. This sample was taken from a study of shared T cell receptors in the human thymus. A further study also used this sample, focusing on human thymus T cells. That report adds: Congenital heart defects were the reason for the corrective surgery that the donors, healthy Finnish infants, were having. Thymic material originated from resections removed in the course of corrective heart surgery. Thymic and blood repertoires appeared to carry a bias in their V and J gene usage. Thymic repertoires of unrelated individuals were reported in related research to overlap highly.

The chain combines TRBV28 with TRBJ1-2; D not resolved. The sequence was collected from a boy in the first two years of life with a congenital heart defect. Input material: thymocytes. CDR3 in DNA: TGTGCCAGCAGTCCTACAGTGCTGGCGCTCTATGGCTACACCTTC. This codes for CASSPTVLALYGYTF.